These 28 T cell receptor beta chains were all obtained from the same sample, sequenced in a study of T cell responses to AZD1222 COVID-19 vaccine. The data were produced by immunoSEQ multiplex PCR, yet TCRdb's version contains in-frame clones alone and is incomplete. The sample consists of around 200,000 clones, approximately 91% of them appearing once. Sequencing used peripheral blood, obtained on day 0 of AZD1222 vaccination. The receptors were sampled from an adult in good health.

The gene calls are TRBV19 and TRBJ1-2; the D is unclear. The length of the CDR3 is 13 residues. Germline V lookup: CDR1 LNHDA, CDR2 SQIVND (reference sequence). V was clipped by 6 bases and J by 2 bases, with 10 bases between them. The CDR3 reads CASSQTVNYGYTF. For the CDR3, the DNA is TGTGCCAGTAGCCAAACAGTAAACTATGGCTACACCTTC.

The rearrangement links TRBV7-6 to TRBJ1-1; a possible D gene is TRBD1 (6 bases). This CDR3 has 14 residues. The ends were cut back, 5 bases at V and 1 base at J, with 11 bases in the middle. Germline-derived CDR1 and CDR2 are SGHVS and FNYEAQ. The CDR3 sequence: CASSLGQPNTEAFF. CDR3 sequence (DNA): TGTGCCAGCAGCCTAGGACAGCCGAACACTGAAGCTTTCTTT.

The V call is TRBV25-1, the J call TRBJ2-3; TRBD1 matches at 8 bases. CDR1 and CDR2 from the germline V gene are MGHDK and SYGVNS. V was pared by 5 bases and J by 4 bases, with 8 bases of the junction left unmatched. This CDR3 is 15 amino acids long. The CDR3 region is CASSTDRGLADTQYF. The CDR3, as DNA: TGTGCCAGCAGTACAGACAGGGGATTAGCAGATACGCAGTATTTT.

The CDR3, as DNA: TGTGCCAGCAGCTTAGATGGTGATGCCAGGGGATGGAATTCACCCCTCCACTTT. Its translation: CASSLDGDARGWNSPLHF. The J gene is TRBJ1-6, the V gene TRBV11-2; tentative D call: TRBD1 (6 bases). This CDR3 contains 18 residues. V was shortened by 0 bases and J by 7 bases, with 19 bases between the two germline ends. CDR1 is SGHAT and CDR2 is FQNNGV in the germline V gene.

This chain links TRBV11-1 with TRBJ1-1; D is uncertain. Trimming took off 1 base at V and 1 base at J, with 10 bases between the two ends. The length of the CDR3 is 15 residues. Germline-derived CDR1 and CDR2 are SGHAT and FQDESV (reference sequence). The CDR3: CASSLDWFGNTEAFF. DNA of the CDR3: TGTGCCAGCAGCTTAGATTGGTTTGGGAACACTGAAGCTTTCTTT.

The V gene is TRBV27, the J gene TRBJ2-7; 12 positions agree with TRBD1. Germline V gives CDR1 MNHEY, CDR2 SMNVEV (reference sequence). The CDR3 contains 15 residues. V was pared by 0 bases and J by 5 bases, with 2 bases of the junction left unmatched. The CDR3 is CASSLSGTGGNEQYF. Written as DNA, the CDR3 is TGTGCCAGCAGTTTATCGGGGACAGGGGGCAACGAGCAGTACTTC.

V is TRBV25-1 and J is TRBJ1-1, with D possibly being TRBD1 (5 bases). V was trimmed by 2 bases and J by 2 bases, leaving 12 bases between them. CDR1 and CDR2 (germline): MGHDK, SYGVNS. The CDR3 extends over 15 amino acids. This chain's CDR3 is CASSEPSGLNTEAFF. The CDR3 DNA follows: TGTGCCAGCAGTGAACCCTCGGGACTTAACACTGAAGCTTTCTTT.

This chain connects TRBV4-2 to TRBJ2-7; D is possibly TRBD1 (6 bases). Per germline, CDR1 LGHNA and CDR2 YNFKEQ. The CDR3 extends over 14 amino acids. Trimming took 5 bases from V and 3 from J, leaving 14 bases between them. The DNA for the CDR3 is TGTGCCAGCAGCATCCGGGACACGGACTACGAGCAGTACTTC. Protein product: CASSIRDTDYEQYF.

This chain uses TRBV18 with TRBJ2-1, with TRBD2 as a possible D gene (5 bases). The germline V gene encodes CDR1 KGHSH and CDR2 LQKENI. This CDR3 comprises 13 residues. Between the trimmed V and J ends, which lost 0 bases and 7 bases, there was a span of 7 bases. CDR3 sequence reads: CASSPPGGNEQFF. CDR3 coding DNA: TGTGCCAGCTCACCACCAGGCGGGAATGAGCAGTTCTTC.

The CDR3, as DNA: TGTGCCAGCAGCTCACACAATCCCTTCATGAACACTGAAGCTTTCTTT. It encodes CASSSHNPFMNTEAFF. J is TRBJ1-1 and V is TRBV7-2; D not certain. This CDR3 contains 16 residues. Trimming removed 4 bases at V and 0 bases at J, with 15 bases between. Germline CDR1 is SGHTA and CDR2 is FQGNSA.

The V call is TRBV5-1, the J call TRBJ2-1; 12 nucleotides agree with TRBD2. Germline CDR1 reads SGHRS; CDR2 reads YFSETQ. The CDR3 totals 17 residues. V trimming: 4 bases; J trimming: 9 bases; junction bases outside the gene matches: 14. The DNA for the CDR3 is TGCGCCAGCAGCCACCGACTAGCGGGAGATCGAAGTGGTGAGCAGTTCTTC. It codes for CASSHRLAGDRSGEQFF.

This chain joins TRBV5-1 and TRBJ2-7, with D tentatively TRBD2 (7 bases). The CDR3 runs to 16 residues. Per the germline V gene, CDR1 is SGHRS and CDR2 is YFSETQ. The V and J ends lost 5 bases and 3 bases respectively, with 21 bases between them. The CDR3 bases are TGCGCCAGCAGACCCGTCGGGGGGCCCTCCAGCTACGAGCAGTACTTC. Amino acids: CASRPVGGPSSYEQYF.

The rearrangement joins TRBV7-2 to TRBJ2-7; D remains ambiguous. The CDR3 loop spans 14 amino acids. From germline, CDR1 is SGHTA and CDR2 FQGNSA. The ends were cut back, 5 bases at V and 4 bases at J, with 15 bases in the middle. The CDR3 sequence: CASSPVLVGYEQYF. CDR3 in DNA: TGTGCCAGCAGCCCCGTGCTAGTTGGTTACGAGCAGTACTTC.

The chain carries TRBV10-3 and TRBJ2-1; D uncertain. Trimming cost V 0 bases and J 4 bases, with 4 bases left between them. CDR1 is ENHRY and CDR2 is SYGVKD in the germline V gene. This CDR3 has 13 amino acids. The CDR3 is CAISESKYNEQFF. The CDR3 DNA reads TGTGCCATCAGTGAGTCGAAATACAATGAGCAGTTCTTC.

The chain recombines TRBV3-1 (or the pseudogene TRBV3-2) with TRBJ1-1, with D maybe TRBD1 (5 bases). V shed 4 bases and J shed 6 bases, with 6 bases lying between them. The germline V gene has CDR1 LGHDT and CDR2 YNNKEL (reference sequence). The CDR3 contains 11 residues. CDR3 protein: CASSRGAEAFF. DNA for the CDR3: TGTGCCAGCAGCCGGGGGGCTGAAGCTTTCTTT.

The chain combines TRBV12-3 or TRBV12-4 with TRBJ2-5; D remains unclear. The V end lost 2 bases, the J end lost 5 bases, and 6 bases lay between the germline ends. The CDR3 has 12 residues. The CDR3 is CASSLFVETQYF. In DNA form, the CDR3 reads TGTGCCAGCAGTTTATTTGTGGAGACCCAGTACTTC.

The chain has TRBV5-4 and TRBJ2-7; D gene ambiguous. The CDR3 length is 12 residues. Germline V gene lookup returns CDR1 SGHNT and CDR2 YYREEE (reference sequence). V was pared by 4 bases and J by 4 bases, with 9 bases between. This CDR3 reads CASSADRYEQYF. CDR3 in DNA: TGTGCCAGCAGCGCGGACCGATACGAGCAGTACTTC. Full variable domain (remainder filled in from reference TRBV5-4 and TRBJ2-7): ETGVTQSPTHLIKTRGQQVTLRCSSQSGHNTVSWYQQALGQGPQFIFQYYREEENGRGNFPPRFSGLQFPNYSSELNVNALELDDSALYLCASSADRYEQYFGPGTRLTVT.

V and J are TRBV2 and TRBJ2-7; D remains ambiguous. The V end was cut by 1 base, the J end by 2 bases, with 12 bases between. CDR3 length: 15 amino acids. Germline values: CDR1 SNHLY, CDR2 FYNNEI. The CDR3 loop reads CASSEGAVPTYEQYF. DNA for the CDR3: TGTGCCAGCAGTGAAGGGGCGGTCCCAACCTACGAGCAGTACTTC.

The chain recombines TRBV5-4 with TRBJ1-2; no clear D. The germline V gene has CDR1 SGHNT and CDR2 YYREEE (reference sequence). This CDR3 has 14 amino acids. Trimming removed 4 bases at V and 4 bases at J, with 14 bases between. The DNA for the CDR3 is TGTGCCAGCAGCCCTCCGCACCCGGGCTATGGCTACACCTTC. It is translated as CASSPPHPGYGYTF.

V usage is TRBV28 and J usage is TRBJ2-2; perhaps TRBD1 as D (7 bases). This CDR3 has 14 residues. The V and J ends lost 6 bases and 6 bases respectively, with 14 bases between them. Per the germline V gene, CDR1 is MDHEN and CDR2 is SYDVKM. The CDR3 sequence: CASSVQGGPGELFF. Written as DNA, the CDR3 is TGTGCCAGCAGCGTGCAGGGGGGACCCGGGGAGCTGTTTTTT.

The J gene is TRBJ2-7, the V gene TRBV6-5; D might be TRBD2 (7 bases). The CDR3 contains 15 residues. Trimming cost V 5 bases and J 6 bases, with 20 bases left between them. CDR1 is MNHEY, CDR2 SVGAGI, per germline. This CDR3 reads CASSRYGGRSGEQYF. The CDR3, as DNA: TGTGCCAGCAGTAGATACGGGGGGCGATCGGGCGAGCAGTACTTC.

This clone has just a few counts. The V and J genes are TRBV29-1 and TRBJ2-2; 14 positions agree with TRBD2. The CDR3 covers 18 residues. The V gene's germline CDR1 is SQVTM and CDR2 ANQGSEA. V lost 4 bases to trimming and J lost 0 bases; unmatched junction nucleotides: 7. CDR3 residues: CSVGGTSGSSANTGELFF. Written as DNA, the CDR3 is TGCAGCGTTGGGGGGACTAGCGGGAGTTCCGCGAACACCGGGGAGCTGTTTTTT.

The V call is TRBV9, the J call TRBJ2-5; 7 nucleotides line up with TRBD2. Per the germline V gene, CDR1 is SGDLS and CDR2 is YYNGEE. The CDR3 spans 13 residues. V lost 3 bases, J lost 9 bases, and 8 bases stayed unmatched. This CDR3 is CASSGRGSGAQYF. CDR3 nucleotide sequence: TGTGCCAGCAGCGGGCGGGGGTCCGGGGCCCAGTACTTC.

V and J are TRBV27 and TRBJ2-1, with 10 bases aligning to TRBD2. This CDR3 spans 14 amino acids. Germline V gene sequence: CDR1 MNHEY, CDR2 SMNVEV (reference sequence). Germline trimming cut 3 bases from V and 9 bases from J; bases unmatched to any gene: 5. In DNA, the CDR3 is TGTGCCAGCAGTTTGGGACTAGCGATGGGTGAGCAGTTCTTC. It yields the protein CASSLGLAMGEQFF.

The gene calls are TRBV10-3 and TRBJ1-2; possible D gene TRBD1, 6 bases. CDR3 size: 16 residues. Trimming removed 6 bases at V and 0 bases at J, with 17 bases between. The germline CDR1 and CDR2 sequences are ENHRY and SYGVKD. CDR3 DNA: TGTGCCATCAGCGCCGCTGTTGGGGGCGCTAACTATGGCTACACCTTC. It codes for CAISAAVGGANYGYTF.

The chain joins TRBV3-1 (or the pseudogene TRBV3-2) to TRBJ1-5; possibly TRBD1 for D (5 bases). This CDR3 is built from 18 residues. V was trimmed by 0 bases and J by 9 bases, leaving 24 bases between them. Germline V gene lookup returns CDR1 LGHDT and CDR2 YNNKEL (reference sequence). The chain's CDR3 is CASSQELRAQGRRGPQHF. The CDR3 region has the DNA TGTGCCAGCAGCCAAGAATTGCGGGCGCAGGGCCGACGGGGGCCCCAGCATTTT.

The chain links TRBV6-2 or TRBV6-3 to TRBJ2-1, with D unresolved. CDR1 and CDR2 (germline): MNHEY, SVGEGT. Trimming took off 0 bases at V and 1 base at J, with 10 bases between the two ends. CDR3 length: 16 amino acids. The chain's CDR3 is CASSYSGNPSYNEQFF. In nucleotides, the CDR3 is TGTGCCAGCAGTTACTCAGGCAACCCTTCCTACAATGAGCAGTTCTTC.

V and J are TRBV6-5 and TRBJ1-5; D is unclear. Germline values: CDR1 MNHEY, CDR2 SVGAGI. This CDR3 comprises 14 residues. Trimming pared 9 bases from V and 0 bases from J, leaving 12 bases between. DNA for the CDR3: TGTGCCAGTTTCCGGGAGGTTAGCAATCAGCCCCAGCATTTT. Residues: CASFREVSNQPQHF.